This is a list of T cell receptor beta chains from one sample in a study. TCRdb re-called the RT-PCR reads with MiXCR, one entry per CDR3 protein. This table has around 700,000 distinct CDR3 sequences, approximately 15% appearing once. Input material: memory CD4+ T cells from blood. The receptors were gathered from a female donor in good health, serving as a healthy control. Each CDR3 is given with its conserved first and last residue. Fields, in order: V gene, clone size, J gene, D gene, CDR3 protein, CDR3 DNA. The D gene is left open where the match is weak. The listing skips clone size in some rows; elsewhere it reads once, few, many or a size class.

TRBV4-2	NA	TRBJ1-6	NA	CASSQEGRVGDYNSPLHF	TGTGCCAGCAGCCAAGAGGGACGAGTGGGGGACTATAATTCACCCCTCCACTTT
TRBV7-8	once	TRBJ1-6	NA	CASSHFRENSPLHF	TGTGCCAGCAGCCACTTTCGGGAAAATTCACCCCTCCACTTT
TRBV5-1	few	TRBJ1-1	NA	CASSLGGNPNTEAFF	TGCGCCAGCAGCTTGGGTGGTAATCCGAACACTGAAGCTTTCTTT
TRBV3-1	NA	TRBJ2-7	TRBD1	CASSQAGTVYEQYF	TGTGCCAGCAGCCAAGCCGGGACAGTTTACGAGCAGTACTTC
TRBV10-3	few	TRBJ2-7	TRBD2	CAISSGTSGMGREQYF	TGTGCCATCAGTTCCGGGACTAGCGGGATGGGGCGGGAGCAGTACTTC
TRBV12-3/TRBV12-4	NA	TRBJ2-7	NA	CASSLDRVSYEQYF	TGTGCCAGCAGTTTAGACAGGGTGAGCTACGAGCAGTACTTC
TRBV20-1	few	TRBJ1-5	TRBD1	CGAQGANRNQPQHF	TGCGGTGCCCAGGGGGCTAATAGGAATCAGCCCCAGCATTTT
TRBV7-9	NA	TRBJ2-3	NA	CASSLLQVDTQYF	TGTGCCAGCAGCTTACTTCAGGTGGATACGCAGTATTTT
TRBV5-1	few	TRBJ1-2	NA	CASRPGTSNYGYTF	TGCGCCAGCAGACCGGGCACCTCTAACTATGGCTACACCTTC
TRBV7-9	NA	TRBJ2-2	TRBD2	CASSLGGTGLAVGELFF	TGTGCCAGCAGCTTAGGTGGAACGGGACTAGCGGTCGGGGAGCTGTTTTTT
TRBV3-1	NA	TRBJ2-7	NA	CASSQQDGQIKQYF	TGTGCCAGCAGCCAACAGGACGGACAGATTAAACAGTACTTC
TRBV29-1	many	TRBJ2-7	TRBD1	CSVPGQALYEQYF	TGCAGCGTTCCGGGACAGGCCCTCTACGAGCAGTACTTC
TRBV24-1	NA	TRBJ2-3	TRBD2	CATSDHPETSGSTDTQYF	TGTGCCACCAGTGATCACCCAGAAACTAGCGGGAGTACAGATACGCAGTATTTT
TRBV20-1	NA	TRBJ1-1	NA	CSALGGRDTEAFF	TGCAGTGCCCTAGGGGGAAGGGACACTGAAGCTTTCTTT
TRBV20-1	few	TRBJ2-3	NA	CSAHPSAADTQYF	TGCAGTGCCCATCCTAGCGCCGCAGATACGCAGTATTTT
TRBV25-1	few	TRBJ2-7	TRBD1	CASSEVTGARQGESYEQYF	TGTGCCAGCAGTGAAGTGACAGGAGCCCGACAGGGGGAGTCCTACGAGCAGTACTTC
TRBV5-8	NA	TRBJ2-1	NA	CASSLHGGPYNEQFF	TGTGCCAGCAGCTTGCACGGGGGCCCCTACAATGAGCAGTTCTTC
TRBV19	NA	TRBJ2-1	TRBD1	CASSTGQGASNEQFF	TGTGCCAGTAGTACTGGACAGGGGGCCTCCAATGAGCAGTTCTTC
TRBV19	NA	TRBJ2-5	NA	CASTTGQRETQYF	TGTGCCAGTACCACGGGGCAGAGGGAGACCCAGTACTTC
TRBV10-3	few	TRBJ2-7	TRBD2	CAIQAGGRGYEQYF	TGTGCCATCCAAGCGGGGGGCAGGGGGTACGAGCAGTACTTC
TRBV20-1	few	TRBJ2-3	NA	CSAIDPGLHIDTQYF	TGCAGTGCTATCGATCCGGGACTGCATATAGATACGCAGTATTTT
TRBV12-3/TRBV12-4	many	TRBJ1-2	NA	CASSLGHAYYGYTF	TGTGCCAGCAGTTTAGGTCATGCCTACTATGGCTACACCTTC
TRBV10-3	few	TRBJ1-5	NA	CATGLNRDSNQPQHF	TGTGCCACCGGACTCAACAGGGACAGCAATCAGCCCCAGCATTTT